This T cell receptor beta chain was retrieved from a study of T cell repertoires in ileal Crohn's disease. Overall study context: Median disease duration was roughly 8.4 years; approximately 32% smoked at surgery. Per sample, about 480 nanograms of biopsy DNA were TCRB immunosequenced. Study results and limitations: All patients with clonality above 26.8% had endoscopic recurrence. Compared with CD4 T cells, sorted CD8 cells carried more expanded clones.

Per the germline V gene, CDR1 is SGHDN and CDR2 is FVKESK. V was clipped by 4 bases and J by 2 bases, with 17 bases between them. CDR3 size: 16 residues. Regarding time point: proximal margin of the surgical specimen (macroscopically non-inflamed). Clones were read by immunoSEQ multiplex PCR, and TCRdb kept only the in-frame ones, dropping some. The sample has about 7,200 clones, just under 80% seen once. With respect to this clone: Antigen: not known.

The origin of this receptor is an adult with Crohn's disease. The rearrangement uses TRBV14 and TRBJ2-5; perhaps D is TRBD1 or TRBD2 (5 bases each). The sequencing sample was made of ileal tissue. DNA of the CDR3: TGTGCCAGCAGCCCCGGGCTAGGGGACGTTCAAGAGACCCAGTACTTC. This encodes CASSPGLGDVQETQYF. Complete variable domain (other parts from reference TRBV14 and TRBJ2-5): EAGVTQFPSHSVIEKGQTVTLRCDPISGHDNLYWYRRVMGKEIKFLLHFVKESKQDESGMPNNRFLAERTGGTYSTLKVQPAELEDSGVYFCASSPGLGDVQETQYFGPGTRLLVL.